This TCR beta chain stems from a study of blood T cell repertoires in COVID-19. In the study overall: The cDNA or gDNA used as material had been derived from T cells, B-cell-depleted T cells, or PBMCs.

Participant age was roughly 18 to 100 years, and participants resided in approximately 24 US areas. J gave up 8 bases and V 0 bases, and 6 bases lay outside the gene matches. Germline V gene lookup returns CDR1 GTSNPN and CDR2 SVGIG (reference sequence). There are 13 residues in the CDR3. The protocol was immunoSEQ multiplex PCR, while the TCRdb copy is restricted to in-frame clones and leaves out a portion. In the table there are 200,000 to 300,000 clones, about 90% of which are singletons. Source material: PBMCs or T cells enriched from blood (not recorded which). V and J are TRBV30 and TRBJ1-2, with 7 bases that match TRBD1. The sequence derives from a man aged 50 or older who had been exposed to COVID-19. This chain's CDR3 is CAWSVRLGGGYTF. Written as DNA, the CDR3 is TGTGCCTGGAGTGTACGGTTAGGGGGCGGCTACACCTTC.